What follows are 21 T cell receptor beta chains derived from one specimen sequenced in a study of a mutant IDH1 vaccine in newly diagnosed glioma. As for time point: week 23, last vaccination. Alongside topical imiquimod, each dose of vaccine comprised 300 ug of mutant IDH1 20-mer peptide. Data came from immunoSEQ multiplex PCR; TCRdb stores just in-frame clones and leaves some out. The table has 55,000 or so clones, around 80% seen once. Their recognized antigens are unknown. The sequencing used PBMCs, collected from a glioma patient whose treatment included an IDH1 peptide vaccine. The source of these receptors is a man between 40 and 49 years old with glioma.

The CDR3 DNA follows: TGTGCCAGCGGGCCCCCAGGGGGGCTCCAAGAGACCCAGTACTTC. Its translation: CASGPPGGLQETQYF. This sequence joins TRBV9 and TRBJ2-5, with a weak D call TRBD1 (7 bases). Trimming cost V 7 bases and J 1 base, with 17 bases left between them. Germline lookup yields CDR1 SGDLS and CDR2 YYNGEE. The CDR3 is 15 amino acids.

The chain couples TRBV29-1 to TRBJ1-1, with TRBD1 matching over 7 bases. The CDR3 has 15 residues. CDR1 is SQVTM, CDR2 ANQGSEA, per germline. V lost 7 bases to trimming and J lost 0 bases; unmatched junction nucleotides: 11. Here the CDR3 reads CSAEQGYSVNTEAFF. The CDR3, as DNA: TGCAGCGCGGAACAGGGGTACTCAGTGAACACTGAAGCTTTCTTT.

CDR3 DNA sequence: TGTGCCAGCACCCAACAGGGTGGGAACGAGCAGTACTTC. Amino acids: CASTQQGGNEQYF. The chain carries TRBV7-9 and TRBJ2-7, with D maybe TRBD1 (6 bases). The length of the CDR3 is 13 residues. The germline CDR1 and CDR2 sequences are SEHNR and FQNEAQ (reference sequence). V shed 7 bases and J shed 5 bases, with 15 bases lying between them.

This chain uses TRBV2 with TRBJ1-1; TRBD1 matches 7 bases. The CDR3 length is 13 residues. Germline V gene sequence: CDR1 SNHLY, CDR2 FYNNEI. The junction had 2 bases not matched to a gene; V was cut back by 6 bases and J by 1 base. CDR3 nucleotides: TGTGCCAGCAGAGGGACAGAGAACACTGAAGCTTTCTTT. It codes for CASRGTENTEAFF.

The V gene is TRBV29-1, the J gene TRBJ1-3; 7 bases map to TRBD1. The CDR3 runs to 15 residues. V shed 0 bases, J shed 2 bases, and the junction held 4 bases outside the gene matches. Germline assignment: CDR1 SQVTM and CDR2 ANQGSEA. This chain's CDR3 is CSVEDDREPGNTIYF. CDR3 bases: TGCAGCGTTGAAGATGACAGGGAACCTGGAAACACCATATATTTT. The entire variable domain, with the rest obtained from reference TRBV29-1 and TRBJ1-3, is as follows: SAVISQKPSRDICQRGTSLTIQCQVDSQVTMMFWYRQQPGQSLTLIATANQGSEATYESGFVIDKFPISRPNLTFSTLTVSNMSPEDSSIYLCSVEDDREPGNTIYFGEGSWLTVV.

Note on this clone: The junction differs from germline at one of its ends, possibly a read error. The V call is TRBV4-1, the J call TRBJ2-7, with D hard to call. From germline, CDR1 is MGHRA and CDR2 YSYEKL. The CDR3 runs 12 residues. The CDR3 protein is CASSQVSDEQYF. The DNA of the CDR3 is TGCGCCAGCAGCCAAGTCTCCGACGAGCAGTACTTC.

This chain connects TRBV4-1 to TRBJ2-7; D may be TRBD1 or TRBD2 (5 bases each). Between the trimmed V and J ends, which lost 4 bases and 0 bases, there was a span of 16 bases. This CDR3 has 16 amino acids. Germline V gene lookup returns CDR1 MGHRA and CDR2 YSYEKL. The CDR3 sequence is CASSLEPGAYSYEQYF. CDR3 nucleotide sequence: TGCGCCAGCAGCCTAGAACCCGGGGCTTACTCCTACGAGCAGTACTTC.

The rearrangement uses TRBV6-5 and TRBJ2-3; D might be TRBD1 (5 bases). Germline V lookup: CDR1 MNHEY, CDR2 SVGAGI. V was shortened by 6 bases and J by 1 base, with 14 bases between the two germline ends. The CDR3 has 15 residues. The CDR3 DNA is TGTGCCAGCAGCCTCTGGGGCCTACGCACAGATACGCAGTATTTT. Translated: CASSLWGLRTDTQYF.

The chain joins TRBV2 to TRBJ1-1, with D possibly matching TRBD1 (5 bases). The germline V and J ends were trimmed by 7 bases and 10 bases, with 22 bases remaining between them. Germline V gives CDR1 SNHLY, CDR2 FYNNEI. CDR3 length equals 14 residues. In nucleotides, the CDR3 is TGTGCCAGCACCCAACTTCAGGGCGGTCGGTCAGCTTTCTTT. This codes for CASTQLQGGRSAFF.

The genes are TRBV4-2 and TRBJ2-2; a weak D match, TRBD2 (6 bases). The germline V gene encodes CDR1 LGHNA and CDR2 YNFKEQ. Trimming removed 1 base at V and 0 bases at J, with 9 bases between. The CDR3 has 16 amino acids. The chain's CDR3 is CASSQGTGANTGELFF. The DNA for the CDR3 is TGTGCCAGCAGCCAAGGGACGGGGGCGAACACCGGGGAGCTGTTTTTT.

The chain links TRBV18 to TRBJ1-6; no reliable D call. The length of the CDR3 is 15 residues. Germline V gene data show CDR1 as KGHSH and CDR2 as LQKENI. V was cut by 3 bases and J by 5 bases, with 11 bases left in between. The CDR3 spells CASSPRTADNSPLHF. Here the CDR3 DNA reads TGTGCCAGCTCACCGAGGACGGCGGATAATTCACCCCTCCACTTT.

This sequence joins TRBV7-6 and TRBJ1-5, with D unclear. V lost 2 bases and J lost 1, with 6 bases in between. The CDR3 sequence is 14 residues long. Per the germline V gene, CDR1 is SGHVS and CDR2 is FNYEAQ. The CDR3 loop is CASSLLGSNQPQHF. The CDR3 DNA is TGTGCCAGCAGCTTATTAGGGAGCAATCAGCCCCAGCATTTT.

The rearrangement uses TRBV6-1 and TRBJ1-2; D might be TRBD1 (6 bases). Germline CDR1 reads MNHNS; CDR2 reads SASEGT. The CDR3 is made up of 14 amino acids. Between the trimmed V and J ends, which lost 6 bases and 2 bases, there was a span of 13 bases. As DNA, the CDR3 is TGTGCCAGCAGGGGGGCGGGGTACAACTATGGCTACACCTTC. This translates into CASRGAGYNYGYTF.

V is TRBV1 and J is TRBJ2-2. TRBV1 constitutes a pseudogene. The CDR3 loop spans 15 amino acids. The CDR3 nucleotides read TGCACCAGCAGCCAAGATGAGACCGAAACCGGGGAGCTGTTTTTT. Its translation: CTSSQDETETGELFF.

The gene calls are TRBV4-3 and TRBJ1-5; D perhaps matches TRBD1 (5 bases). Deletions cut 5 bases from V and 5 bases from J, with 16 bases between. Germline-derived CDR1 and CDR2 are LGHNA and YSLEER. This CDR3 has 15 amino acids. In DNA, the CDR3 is TGCGCCAGCAGCACTAGCGGGACTGACTATCAGCCCCAGCATTTT. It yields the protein CASSTSGTDYQPQHF.

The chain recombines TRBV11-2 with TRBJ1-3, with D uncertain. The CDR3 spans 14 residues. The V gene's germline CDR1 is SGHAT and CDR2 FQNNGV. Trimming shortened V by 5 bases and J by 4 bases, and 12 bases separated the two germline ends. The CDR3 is CASSRGSAGNTIYF. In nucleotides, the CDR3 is TGTGCCAGCAGCCGAGGATCGGCCGGAAACACCATATATTTT. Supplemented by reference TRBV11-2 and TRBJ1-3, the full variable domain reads EAGVAQSPRYKIIEKRQSVAFWCNPISGHATLYWYQQILGQGPKLLIQFQNNGVVDDSQLPKDRFSAERLKGVDSTLKIQPAKLEDSAVYLCASSRGSAGNTIYFGEGSWLTVV.

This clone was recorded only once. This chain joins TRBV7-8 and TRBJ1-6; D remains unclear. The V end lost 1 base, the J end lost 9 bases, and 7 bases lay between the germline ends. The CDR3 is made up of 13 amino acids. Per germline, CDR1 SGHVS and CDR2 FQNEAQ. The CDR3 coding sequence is TGTGCCAGCAGCTTAGAGCAGCCTTCACCCCTCCACTTT. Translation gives CASSLEQPSPLHF.

CDR3 amino acids: CASSERGGRYNEQFF. CDR3 nucleotides: TGTGCCAGCAGTGAACGAGGGGGCCGATACAATGAGCAGTTCTTC. V and J are TRBV25-1 and TRBJ2-1, with TRBD1 identical over 7 bases. Trimming cost V 2 bases and J 4 bases; bases outside gene matches: 5. CDR3 length: 15 amino acids. CDR1 and CDR2 from the germline V gene are MGHDK and SYGVNS.

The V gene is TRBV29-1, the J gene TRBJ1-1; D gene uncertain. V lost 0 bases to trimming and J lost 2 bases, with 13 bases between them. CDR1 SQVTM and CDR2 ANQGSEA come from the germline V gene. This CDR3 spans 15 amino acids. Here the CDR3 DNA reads TGCAGCGTTGAAGATCAGGAACGCGGAAACACTGAAGCTTTCTTT. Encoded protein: CSVEDQERGNTEAFF.

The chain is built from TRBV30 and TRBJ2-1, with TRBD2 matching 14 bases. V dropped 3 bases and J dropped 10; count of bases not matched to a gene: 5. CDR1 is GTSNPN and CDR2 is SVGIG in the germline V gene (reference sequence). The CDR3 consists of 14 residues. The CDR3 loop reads CAWRTSGGAWEQFF. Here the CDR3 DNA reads TGTGCCTGGAGGACTAGCGGGGGGGCATGGGAGCAGTTCTTC.

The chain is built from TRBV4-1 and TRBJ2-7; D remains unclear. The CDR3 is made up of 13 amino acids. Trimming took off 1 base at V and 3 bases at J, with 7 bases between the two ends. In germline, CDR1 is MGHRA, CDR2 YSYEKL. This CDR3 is CASSQGMRYEQYF. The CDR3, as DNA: TGCGCCAGCAGCCAAGGCATGCGCTACGAGCAGTACTTC.